One T cell receptor beta chain is described in this entry. This clonotype was picked up a small number of times. Its antigen has not been determined. No much larger clonotype is one base removed from it; base qualities were not supplied. These data are taken from a study of response to subunit inactivated influenza vaccine listed by TCRdb under 2018. As for the study more broadly: Deep quantitative T cell receptor repertoire profiling was used in the study to track responses to a trivalent subunit inactivated influenza vaccine. General findings and caveats noted by the study authors: According to the authors, only a limited number of new T cells may be recruited by each seasonal influenza vaccination.

The library was generated by RT-PCR. Sequencing instrument: Illumina HiSeq 2500. TCRdb passed the public sequencing reads through fastp at Q25 and MiXCR, retaining productive beta sequences. Every entry covers one CDR3 protein and lists the most common genes and DNA from its rows. Recorded for this sample are 650,000 to 700,000 distinct CDR3 sequences; 15% to 19% of them occurred a single time. The ten largest clones take up around 10% of the sample. Germline trimming: 2 bases from V, 6 bases from J; junction bases outside gene matches: 4. CDR1 and CDR2, per the germline V gene, are LGHNA and YNFKEQ. Including cysteine and phenylalanine, the CDR3 has 15 amino acids. The retained sequence is limited to the CDR3, 45 bases, with the frame set at the first base.

Sample: PBMCs from blood, taken 11 to 12 days after vaccination. The V and J segments used are TRBV4-2 and TRBJ1-4, and TRBD1 aligns with 9 junction nucleotides. The sequence derives from a middle-aged man who received an inactivated influenza vaccine. Donor details come from another sample of the same person, matched by shared clones. The sequence in DNA is TGTGCCAGCAGCCAACGACAGGGGGGGGATGAAAAACTGTTTTTT. Protein translation: CASSQRQGGDEKLFF.